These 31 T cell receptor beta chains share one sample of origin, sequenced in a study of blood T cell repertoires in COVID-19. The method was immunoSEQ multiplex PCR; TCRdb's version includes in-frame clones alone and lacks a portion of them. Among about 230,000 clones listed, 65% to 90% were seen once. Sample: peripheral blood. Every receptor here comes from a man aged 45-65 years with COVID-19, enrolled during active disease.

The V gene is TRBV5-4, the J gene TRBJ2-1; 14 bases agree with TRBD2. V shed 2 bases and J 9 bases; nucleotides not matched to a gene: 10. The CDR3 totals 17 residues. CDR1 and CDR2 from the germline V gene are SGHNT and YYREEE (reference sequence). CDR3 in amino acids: CASSFTPGTSGGAEQFF. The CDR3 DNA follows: TGTGCCAGCAGCTTTACGCCCGGGACTAGCGGGGGAGCTGAGCAGTTCTTC.

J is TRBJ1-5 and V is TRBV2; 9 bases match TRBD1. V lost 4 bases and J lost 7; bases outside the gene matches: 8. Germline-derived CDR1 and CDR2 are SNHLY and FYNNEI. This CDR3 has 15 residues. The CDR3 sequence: CASSVGQGIQQPQHF. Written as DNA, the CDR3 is TGTGCCAGCAGTGTGGGACAGGGAATACAACAGCCCCAGCATTTT.

The CDR3 DNA is TGTGCCAGTCGACAGGGAGGCTATGGCTACACCTTC. It is translated as CASRQGGYGYTF. V and J are TRBV3-1 (or the pseudogene TRBV3-2) and TRBJ1-2, with 7 positions matching TRBD1. Germline V gene data show CDR1 as LGHDT and CDR2 as YNNKEL (reference sequence). CDR3 size: 12 residues. Trimming at V came to 9 bases and at J to 4 bases, leaving 5 bases not matched to a gene.

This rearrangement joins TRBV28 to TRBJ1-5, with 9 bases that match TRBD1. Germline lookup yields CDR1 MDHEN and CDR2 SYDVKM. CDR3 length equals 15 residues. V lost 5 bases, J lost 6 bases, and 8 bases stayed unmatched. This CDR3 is CASSLGQGAGQPQHF. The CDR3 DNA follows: TGTGCCAGCAGTCTGGGACAGGGAGCCGGTCAGCCCCAGCATTTT.

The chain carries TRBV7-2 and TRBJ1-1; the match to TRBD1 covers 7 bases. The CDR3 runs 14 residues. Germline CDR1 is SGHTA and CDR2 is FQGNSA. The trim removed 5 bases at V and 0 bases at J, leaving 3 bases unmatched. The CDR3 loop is CASSPGQVNTEAFF. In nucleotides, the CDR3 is TGTGCCAGCAGCCCAGGACAGGTGAACACTGAAGCTTTCTTT.

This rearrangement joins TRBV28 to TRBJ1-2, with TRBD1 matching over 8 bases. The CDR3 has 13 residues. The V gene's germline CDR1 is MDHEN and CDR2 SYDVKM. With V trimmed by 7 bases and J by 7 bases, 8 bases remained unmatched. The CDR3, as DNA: TGTGCCAGCACCTCGGACAGGGTCCTTGGCTACACCTTC. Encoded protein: CASTSDRVLGYTF.

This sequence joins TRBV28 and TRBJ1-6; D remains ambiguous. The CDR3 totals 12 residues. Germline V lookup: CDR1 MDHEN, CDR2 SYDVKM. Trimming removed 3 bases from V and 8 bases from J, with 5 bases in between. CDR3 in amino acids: CASSLADSPLHF. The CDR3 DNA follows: TGTGCCAGCAGTTTGGCGGATTCACCCCTCCACTTT.

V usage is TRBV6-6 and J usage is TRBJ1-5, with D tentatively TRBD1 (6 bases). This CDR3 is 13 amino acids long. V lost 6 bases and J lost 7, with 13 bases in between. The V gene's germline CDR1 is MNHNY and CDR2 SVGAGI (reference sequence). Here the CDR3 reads CASSDRIVQPQHF. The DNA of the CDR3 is TGTGCCAGCAGCGACAGGATTGTCCAGCCCCAGCATTTT.

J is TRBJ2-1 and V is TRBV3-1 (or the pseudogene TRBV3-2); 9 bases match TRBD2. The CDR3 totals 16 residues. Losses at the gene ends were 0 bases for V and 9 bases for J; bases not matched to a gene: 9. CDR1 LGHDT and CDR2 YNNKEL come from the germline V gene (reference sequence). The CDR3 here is CASSQDWRGGRGEQFF. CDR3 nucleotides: TGTGCCAGCAGCCAAGATTGGCGGGGGGGCCGAGGTGAGCAGTTCTTC.

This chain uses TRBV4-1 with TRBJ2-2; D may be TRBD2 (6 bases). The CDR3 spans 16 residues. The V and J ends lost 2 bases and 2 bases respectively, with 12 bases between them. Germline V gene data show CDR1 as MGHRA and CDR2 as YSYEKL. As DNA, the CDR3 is TGCGCCAGCAGCCAACGGGCGGGACTTAACACCGGGGAGCTGTTTTTT. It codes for CASSQRAGLNTGELFF.

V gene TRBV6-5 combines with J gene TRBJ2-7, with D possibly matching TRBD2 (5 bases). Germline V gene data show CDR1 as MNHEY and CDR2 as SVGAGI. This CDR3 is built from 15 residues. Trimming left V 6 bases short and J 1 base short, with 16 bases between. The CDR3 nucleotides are TGTGCCAGCAGCAAAACCCCTAGGGAGTCCTACGAGCAGTACTTC. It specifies CASSKTPRESYEQYF.

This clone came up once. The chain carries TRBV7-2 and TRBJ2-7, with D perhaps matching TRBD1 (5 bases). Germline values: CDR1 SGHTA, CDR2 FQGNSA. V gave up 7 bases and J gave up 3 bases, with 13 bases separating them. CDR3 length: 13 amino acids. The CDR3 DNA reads TGTGCCAGCATCCCAGGGTACGGCTACGAGCAGTACTTC. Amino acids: CASIPGYGYEQYF.

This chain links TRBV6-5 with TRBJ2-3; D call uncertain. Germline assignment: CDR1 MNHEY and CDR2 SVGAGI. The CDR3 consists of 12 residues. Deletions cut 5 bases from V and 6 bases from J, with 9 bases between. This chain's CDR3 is CASSPDGDTQYF. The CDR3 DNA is TGTGCCAGCAGTCCTGACGGGGATACGCAGTATTTT.

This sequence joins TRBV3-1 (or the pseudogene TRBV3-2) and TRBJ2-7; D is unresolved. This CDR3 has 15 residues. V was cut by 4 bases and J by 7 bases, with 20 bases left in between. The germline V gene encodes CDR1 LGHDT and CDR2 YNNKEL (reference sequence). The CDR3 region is CASSRSGNTYGEQYF. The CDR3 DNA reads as TGTGCCAGCAGCCGTAGTGGAAATACTTACGGGGAGCAGTACTTC.

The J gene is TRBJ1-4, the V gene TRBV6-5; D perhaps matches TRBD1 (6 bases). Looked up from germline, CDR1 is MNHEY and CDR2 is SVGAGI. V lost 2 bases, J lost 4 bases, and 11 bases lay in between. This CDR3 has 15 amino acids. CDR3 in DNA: TGTGCCAGCAGTTACGGACAGACACTTAATGAAAAACTGTTTTTT. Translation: CASSYGQTLNEKLFF.

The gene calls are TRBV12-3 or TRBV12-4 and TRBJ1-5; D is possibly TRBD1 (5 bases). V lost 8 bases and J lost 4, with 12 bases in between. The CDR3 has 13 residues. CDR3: CASRTTANQPQHF. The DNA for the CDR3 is TGTGCCAGCCGAACGACAGCTAATCAGCCCCAGCATTTT.

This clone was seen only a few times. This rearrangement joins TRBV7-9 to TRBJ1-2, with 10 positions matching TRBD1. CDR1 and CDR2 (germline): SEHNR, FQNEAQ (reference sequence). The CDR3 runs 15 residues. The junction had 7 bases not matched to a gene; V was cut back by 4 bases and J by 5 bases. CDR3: CASSSGTGDWYGYTF. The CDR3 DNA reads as TGTGCCAGCAGCTCCGGGACAGGGGACTGGTATGGCTACACCTTC.

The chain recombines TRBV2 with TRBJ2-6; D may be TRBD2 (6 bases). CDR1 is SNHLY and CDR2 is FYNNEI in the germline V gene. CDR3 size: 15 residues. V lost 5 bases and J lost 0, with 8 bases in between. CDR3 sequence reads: CASSKDYSGANVLTF. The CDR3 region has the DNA TGTGCCAGCAGTAAGGACTACTCTGGGGCCAACGTCCTGACTTTC.

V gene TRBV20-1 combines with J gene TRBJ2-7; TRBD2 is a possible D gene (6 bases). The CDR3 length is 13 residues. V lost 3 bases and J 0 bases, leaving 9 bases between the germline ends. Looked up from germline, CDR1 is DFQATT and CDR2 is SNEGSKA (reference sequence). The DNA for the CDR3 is TGCAGTGCTAGTCGGGGGAACTCCTACGAGCAGTACTTC. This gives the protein CSASRGNSYEQYF.

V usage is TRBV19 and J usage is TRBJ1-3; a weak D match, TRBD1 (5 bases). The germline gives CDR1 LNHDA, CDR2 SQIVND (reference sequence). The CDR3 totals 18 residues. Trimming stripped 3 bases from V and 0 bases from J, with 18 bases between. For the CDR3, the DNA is TGTGCCAGTAGTATCGACCGACAGTCCCCATCCTCTGGAAACACCATATATTTT. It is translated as CASSIDRQSPSSGNTIYF.

The chain's CDR3 is CASHPHQGATEAFF. CDR3 coding DNA: TGTGCCAGCCACCCTCATCAGGGGGCAACTGAAGCTTTCTTT. This rearrangement joins TRBV18 to TRBJ1-1; 8 bases line up with TRBD1. CDR1 KGHSH and CDR2 LQKENI come from the germline V gene. The J segment lost 5 bases and the V segment lost 8 bases, leaving 10 bases of the junction unmatched. This CDR3 has 14 amino acids.

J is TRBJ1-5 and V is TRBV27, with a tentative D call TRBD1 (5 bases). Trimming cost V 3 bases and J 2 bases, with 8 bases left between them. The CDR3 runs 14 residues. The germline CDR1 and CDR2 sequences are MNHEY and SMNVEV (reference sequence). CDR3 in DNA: TGTGCCAGCAGTTTTCAGGGTGGCAATCAGCCCCAGCATTTT. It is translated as CASSFQGGNQPQHF.

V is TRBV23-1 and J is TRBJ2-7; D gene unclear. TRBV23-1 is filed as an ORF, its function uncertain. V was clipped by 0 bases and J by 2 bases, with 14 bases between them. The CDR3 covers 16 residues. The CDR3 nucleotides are TGCGCCAGCAGTCAATCGGTACGGCGACTCCCCTACGAGCAGTACTTC. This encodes CASSQSVRRLPYEQYF.

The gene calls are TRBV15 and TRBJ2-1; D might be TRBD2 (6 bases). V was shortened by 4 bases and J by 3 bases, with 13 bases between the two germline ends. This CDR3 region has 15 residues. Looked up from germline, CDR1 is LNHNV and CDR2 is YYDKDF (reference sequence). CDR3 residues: CATSTLSGLYNEQFF. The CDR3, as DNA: TGTGCCACCAGCACCCTTAGCGGTCTCTACAATGAGCAGTTCTTC.

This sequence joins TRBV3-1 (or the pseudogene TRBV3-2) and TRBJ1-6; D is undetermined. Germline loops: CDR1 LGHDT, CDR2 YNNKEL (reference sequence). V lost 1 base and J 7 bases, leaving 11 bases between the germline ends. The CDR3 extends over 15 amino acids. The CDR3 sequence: CASSQGVRSNSPLHF. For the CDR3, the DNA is TGTGCCAGCAGCCAAGGAGTCCGGTCGAATTCACCCCTCCACTTT.

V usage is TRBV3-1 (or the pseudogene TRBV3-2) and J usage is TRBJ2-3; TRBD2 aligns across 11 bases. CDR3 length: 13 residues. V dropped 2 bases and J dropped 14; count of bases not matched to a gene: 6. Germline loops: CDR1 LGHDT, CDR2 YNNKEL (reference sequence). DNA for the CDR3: TGTGCCAGCAGCCAAAGGGTGGGGACTAGCGGGTATTTT. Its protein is CASSQRVGTSGYF.

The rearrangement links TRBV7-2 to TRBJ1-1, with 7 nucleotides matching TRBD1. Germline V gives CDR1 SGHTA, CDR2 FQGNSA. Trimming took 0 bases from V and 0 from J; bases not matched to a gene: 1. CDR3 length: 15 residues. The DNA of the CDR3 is TGTGCCAGCAGCTTAGCGACAGGGTTGAACACTGAAGCTTTCTTT. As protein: CASSLATGLNTEAFF.

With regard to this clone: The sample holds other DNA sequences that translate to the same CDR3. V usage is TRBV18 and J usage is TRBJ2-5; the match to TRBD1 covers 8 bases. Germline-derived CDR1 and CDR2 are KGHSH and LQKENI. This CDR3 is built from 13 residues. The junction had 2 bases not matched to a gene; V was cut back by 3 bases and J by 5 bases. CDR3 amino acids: CASSPRQGETQYF. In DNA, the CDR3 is TGTGCCAGCTCACCCAGACAGGGGGAGACCCAGTACTTC.

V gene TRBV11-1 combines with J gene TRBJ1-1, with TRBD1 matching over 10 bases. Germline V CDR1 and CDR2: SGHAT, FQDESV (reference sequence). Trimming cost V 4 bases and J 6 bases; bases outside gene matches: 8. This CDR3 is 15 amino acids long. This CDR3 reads CASSSDRGQVAEAFF. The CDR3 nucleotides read TGTGCCAGCAGCTCTGACAGGGGGCAGGTCGCTGAAGCTTTCTTT.

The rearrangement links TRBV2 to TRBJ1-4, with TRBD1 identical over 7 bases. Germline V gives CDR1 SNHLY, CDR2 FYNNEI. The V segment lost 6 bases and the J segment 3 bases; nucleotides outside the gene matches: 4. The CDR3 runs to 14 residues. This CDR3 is CASRAGGPNEKLFF. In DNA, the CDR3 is TGTGCCAGCAGGGCAGGGGGTCCTAATGAAAAACTGTTTTTT.

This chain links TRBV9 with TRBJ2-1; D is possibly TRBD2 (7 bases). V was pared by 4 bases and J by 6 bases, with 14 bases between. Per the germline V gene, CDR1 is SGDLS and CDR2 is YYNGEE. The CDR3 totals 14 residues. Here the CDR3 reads CASSRGAFGNEQFF. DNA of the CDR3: TGTGCCAGCAGCCGGGGGGCCTTTGGCAATGAGCAGTTCTTC.